The next 12 T cell receptor beta chains were all read from a single sample in a study of shared clonotypes between healthy human individuals. The protocol was immunoSEQ multiplex PCR, while the TCRdb copy is restricted to in-frame clones and leaves out a portion. There are 1.6 million or so clones in the sample; approximately 98.5% occur only once, and 0.36% lies in the top ten. Input material: naive CD4+ T cells sorted from blood. The subset: CD45RA+ positively selected. The receptors come from a man aged 25-45 years in good health.

The chain links TRBV15 to TRBJ2-6; 10 bases are a match to TRBD1. This CDR3 spans 18 amino acids. V lost 5 bases and J lost 2; bases outside the gene matches: 9. Germline assignment: CDR1 LNHNV and CDR2 YYDKDF (reference sequence). CDR3 residues: CATSGGTGEVTGANVLTF. In DNA, the CDR3 is TGTGCCACCAGCGGGGGGACAGGGGAAGTAACTGGGGCCAACGTCCTGACTTTC.

CDR3 residues: CASSRTRAYEQYF. CDR3 nucleotide sequence: TGTGCCAGCAGTCGGACTAGAGCTTACGAGCAGTACTTC. The V gene is TRBV27, the J gene TRBJ2-7; 7 bases are a match to TRBD2. CDR1 is MNHEY, CDR2 SMNVEV, per germline (reference sequence). Trimming cost V 5 bases and J 4 bases; bases outside gene matches: 5. This CDR3 is built from 13 residues.

J is TRBJ1-3 and V is TRBV30; D uncertain. The V end was cut by 4 bases, the J end by 3 bases, with 10 bases between. The CDR3 covers 13 residues. From germline, CDR1 is GTSNPN and CDR2 SVGIG (reference sequence). The CDR3 loop reads CAWILGYGNTIYF. CDR3 DNA sequence: TGTGCCTGGATCTTAGGTTATGGAAACACCATATATTTT. The full variable domain, in which reference TRBV30 and TRBJ1-3 provide the parts outside the CDR3, is SQTIHQWPATLVQPVGSPLSLECTVEGTSNPNLYWYRQAAGRGLQLLFYSVGIGQISSEVPQNLSASRPQDRQFILSSKKLLLSDSGFYLCAWILGYGNTIYFGEGSWLTVV.

V and J are TRBV9 and TRBJ1-1; D gene ambiguous. The germline V and J ends were trimmed by 4 bases and 4 bases, with 8 bases remaining between them. The CDR3 covers 12 residues. Germline assignment: CDR1 SGDLS and CDR2 YYNGEE. The CDR3 region is CASSPPGTEAFF. The CDR3, as DNA: TGTGCCAGCAGCCCGCCGGGCACTGAAGCTTTCTTT.

The rearrangement joins TRBV9 to TRBJ2-3, with 7 bases matching TRBD1. CDR1 and CDR2 from the germline V gene are SGDLS and YYNGEE. This CDR3 spans 19 amino acids. Trimming at V came to 4 bases and at J to 3 bases, leaving 20 bases not matched to a gene. CDR3 amino acids: CASSTPHQVGGGWTDTQYF. The CDR3 DNA sequence: TGTGCCAGCAGCACCCCCCACCAAGTAGGGGGCGGTTGGACAGATACGCAGTATTTT.

The V call is TRBV27, the J call TRBJ2-3, with D tentatively TRBD1 or TRBD2 (5 bases each). The germline V gene encodes CDR1 MNHEY and CDR2 SMNVEV (reference sequence). The V end was cut by 3 bases, the J end by 2 bases, with 18 bases between. The CDR3 is made up of 17 amino acids. CDR3 protein: CASSFLSGAGVTDTQYF. The CDR3 DNA reads as TGTGCCAGCAGTTTTCTTTCCGGGGCTGGGGTCACAGATACGCAGTATTTT.

V gene TRBV5-4 combines with J gene TRBJ2-7; the D call may be TRBD1 or TRBD2 (5 bases each). This CDR3 is 16 amino acids long. Between the trimmed V and J ends, which lost 6 bases and 5 bases, there was a span of 24 bases. Germline CDR1 is SGHNT and CDR2 is YYREEE (reference sequence). This chain's CDR3 is CASNLDLSNRGDEQYF. The CDR3 nucleotides read TGTGCCAGCAACCTGGACCTATCCAATCGGGGCGACGAGCAGTACTTC.

The J gene is TRBJ2-1, the V gene TRBV18; D may be TRBD1 (5 bases). This CDR3 region has 18 residues. With 0 bases removed from V and 0 bases from J, the gap between germline ends came to 15 bases. CDR1 and CDR2 (germline): KGHSH, LQKENI. The chain's CDR3 is CASSPPSWQGDSYNEQFF. The DNA for the CDR3 is TGTGCCAGCTCACCACCGTCGTGGCAGGGCGACTCCTACAATGAGCAGTTCTTC. Full variable domain (outside the CDR3, taken from reference TRBV18 and TRBJ2-1): NAGVMQNPRHLVRRRGQEARLRCSPMKGHSHVYWYRQLPEEGLKFMVYLQKENIIDESGMPKERFSAEFPKEGPSILRIQQVVRGDSAAYFCASSPPSWQGDSYNEQFFGPGTRLTVL.

The CDR3 DNA reads as TGTGCCAGTAGTATCCCCCTTAGCGGGCTGAGCTCCTACAATGAGCAGTTCTTC. It is translated as CASSIPLSGLSSYNEQFF. The V gene is TRBV19, the J gene TRBJ2-1; 7 positions match TRBD2. The CDR3 extends over 18 amino acids. J lost 0 bases, V lost 3 bases, and 11 bases had no gene match. CDR1 LNHDA and CDR2 SQIVND come from the germline V gene (reference sequence). Variable domain in full (rest from reference TRBV19 and TRBJ2-1): DGGITQSPKYLFRKEGQNVTLSCEQNLNHDAMYWYRQDPGQGLRLIYYSQIVNDFQKGDIAEGYSVSREKKESFPLTVTSAQKNPTAFYLCASSIPLSGLSSYNEQFFGPGTRLTVL.

The V and J genes are TRBV9 and TRBJ1-1; no firm D call. With 1 base removed from V and 4 bases from J, the gap between germline ends came to 11 bases. The CDR3 is made up of 14 amino acids. Germline V gene lookup returns CDR1 SGDLS and CDR2 YYNGEE. The DNA for the CDR3 is TGTGCCAGCAGCGTACGGGAAGGAGGCACTGAAGCTTTCTTT. Translating gives CASSVREGGTEAFF.

This clone is a singleton in its sample. CDR3 nucleotide sequence: TGTGCCAGCAGCCCCGGACTAGCGGGAGGTTGGGAGCAGTACTTC. Protein: CASSPGLAGGWEQYF. The chain employs TRBV7-2 and TRBJ2-7; 14 bases map to TRBD2. The CDR3 has 15 residues. The J segment lost 7 bases and the V segment lost 5 bases, leaving 7 bases of the junction unmatched. Per the germline V gene, CDR1 is SGHTA and CDR2 is FQGNSA.

The genes are TRBV28 and TRBJ1-5; no clear D. The CDR3 totals 14 residues. Germline V lookup: CDR1 MDHEN, CDR2 SYDVKM. Between the trimmed V and J ends, which lost 1 base and 4 bases, there was a span of 8 bases. CDR3 residues: CASSLSLGNQPQHF. CDR3 DNA: TGTGCCAGCAGTTTATCGTTGGGAAATCAGCCCCAGCATTTT.